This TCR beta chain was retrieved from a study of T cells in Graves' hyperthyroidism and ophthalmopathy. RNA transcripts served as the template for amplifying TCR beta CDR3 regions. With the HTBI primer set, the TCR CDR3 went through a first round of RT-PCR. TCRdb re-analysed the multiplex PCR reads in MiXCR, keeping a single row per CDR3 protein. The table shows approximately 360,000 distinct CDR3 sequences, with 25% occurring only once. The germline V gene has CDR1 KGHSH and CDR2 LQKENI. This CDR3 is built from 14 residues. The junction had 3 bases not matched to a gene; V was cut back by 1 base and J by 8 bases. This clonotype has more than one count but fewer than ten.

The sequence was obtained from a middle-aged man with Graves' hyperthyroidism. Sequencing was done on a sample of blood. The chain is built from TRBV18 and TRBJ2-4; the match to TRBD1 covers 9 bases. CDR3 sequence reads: CASSPLDRGDIQYF. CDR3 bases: TGTGCCAGCTCACCACTGGACAGGGGTGACATTCAGTACTTC.